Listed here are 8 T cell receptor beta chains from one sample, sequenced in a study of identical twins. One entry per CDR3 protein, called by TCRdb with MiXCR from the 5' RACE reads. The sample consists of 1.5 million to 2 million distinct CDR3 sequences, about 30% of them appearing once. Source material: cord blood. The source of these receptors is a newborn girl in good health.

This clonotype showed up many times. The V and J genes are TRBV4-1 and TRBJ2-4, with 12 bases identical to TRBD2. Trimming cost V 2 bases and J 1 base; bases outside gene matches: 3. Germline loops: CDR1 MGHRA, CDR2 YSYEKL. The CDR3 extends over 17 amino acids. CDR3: CASSQPTSGRAKNIQYF. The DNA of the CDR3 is TGCGCCAGCAGCCAACCTACTAGCGGGAGGGCCAAAAACATTCAGTACTTC.

CDR3 sequence: CSAWEGLRNEQYF. CDR3 nucleotides: TGCAGTGCTTGGGAGGGGCTTAGGAACGAGCAGTACTTC. The chain combines TRBV20-1 with TRBJ2-7, with 7 nucleotides matching TRBD2. This CDR3 region has 13 residues. The germline gives CDR1 DFQATT, CDR2 SNEGSKA (reference sequence). V trimming: 5 bases; J trimming: 5 bases; junction bases outside the gene matches: 9.

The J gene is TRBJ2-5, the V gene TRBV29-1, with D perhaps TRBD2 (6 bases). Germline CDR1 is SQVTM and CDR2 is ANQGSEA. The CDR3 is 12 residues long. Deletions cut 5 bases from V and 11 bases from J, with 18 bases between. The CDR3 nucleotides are TGCAGCGTTAGAGCGGGCAGCAATGAGCAGTACTTC. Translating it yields CSVRAGSNEQYF.

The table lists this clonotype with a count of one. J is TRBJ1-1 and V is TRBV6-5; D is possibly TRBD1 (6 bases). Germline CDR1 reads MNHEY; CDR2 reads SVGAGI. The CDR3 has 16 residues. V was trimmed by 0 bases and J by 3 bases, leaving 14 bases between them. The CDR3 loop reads CASSYSEQGADTEAFF. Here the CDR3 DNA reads TGTGCCAGCAGTTACTCGGAACAGGGAGCGGACACTGAAGCTTTCTTT.

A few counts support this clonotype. CDR3: CASGPNPDTQYF. The CDR3, as DNA: TGTGCTAGTGGCCCGAATCCAGATACGCAGTATTTT. J is TRBJ2-3 and V is TRBV12-5; no definite D call. Germline-derived CDR1 and CDR2 are LGHNT and FRNRAP. The CDR3 has 12 amino acids. Trimming left V 6 bases short and J 4 bases short, with 8 bases between.

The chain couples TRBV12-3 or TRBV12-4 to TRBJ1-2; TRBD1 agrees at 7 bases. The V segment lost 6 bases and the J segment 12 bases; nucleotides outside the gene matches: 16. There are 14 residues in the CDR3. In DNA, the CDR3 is TGTGCCAGCAGCCGACAGGGATTGGGGCCTAAAGACACCTTC. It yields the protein CASSRQGLGPKDTF.

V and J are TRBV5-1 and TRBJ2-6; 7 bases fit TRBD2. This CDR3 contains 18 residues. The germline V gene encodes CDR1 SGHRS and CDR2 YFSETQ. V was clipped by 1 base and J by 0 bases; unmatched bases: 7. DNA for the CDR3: TGCGCCAGCAGCTTGACGCTAGCGGTTGGCTCTGGGGCCAACGTCCTGACTTTC. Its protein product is CASSLTLAVGSGANVLTF.

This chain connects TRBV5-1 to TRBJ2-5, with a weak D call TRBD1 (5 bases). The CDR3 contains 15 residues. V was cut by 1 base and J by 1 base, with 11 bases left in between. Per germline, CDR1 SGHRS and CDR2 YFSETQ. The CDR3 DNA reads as TGCGCCAGCAGCTTGTCGCAGGGCCTCCAAGAGACCCAGTACTTC. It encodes CASSLSQGLQETQYF.